This record looks at one T cell receptor (beta chain) sequence and its context. In the PCR, 60 Vbeta and 13 Jbeta primers were used. Here immunoSEQ multiplex PCR was the method, and the copy in TCRdb shows in-frame clones only, minus some. The sample lists about 180,000 clones, around 82% occurring once. The CDR3 is 11 residues long. Per germline, CDR1 MNHEY and CDR2 SMNVEV (reference sequence). Trimming took 6 bases from V and 6 from J; bases not matched to a gene: 2. This sample stems from a study of cytomegalovirus exposure and HLA in healthy donors. The receptor's source is a man aged 25 to 40 in good health and CMV-seronegative. Sequenced input: PBMCs. This chain uses TRBV27 with TRBJ2-7; 7 bases agree with TRBD1. The CDR3 spells CASRTGVEQYF. The DNA of the CDR3 is TGTGCCAGCAGAACAGGGGTCGAGCAGTACTTC.